This TCR beta chain emerged from a study of cytomegalovirus exposure and HLA in healthy donors. Study overall: Of about 400 genotyped donors, 65% to 85% clustered with self-reported Caucasian donors.

Only one count was recorded for this clone. The antigen is not known. At collection, donors were nominally healthy, but unrecorded immune exposures were probable. Study-level points and caveats: The likely explanation for a cluster of highly shared sequence variants was sequencing artifact.

It was with 60 Vbeta and 13 Jbeta primers that the PCR ran. This table comes from immunoSEQ multiplex PCR, and its TCRdb copy is limited to in-frame clones, with some not included. The top ten hold 2.5% of the sample, which has about 180,000 clones, about 75% seen once. V was clipped by 0 bases and J by 7 bases; unmatched bases: 6. The germline V gene encodes CDR1 SGHRS and CDR2 YFSETQ. The CDR3 runs 14 residues. J is TRBJ1-2 and V is TRBV5-1; 7 bases are a match to TRBD1. Sample: PBMCs. The receptor comes from a female donor in good health and CMV-seronegative. CDR3 in amino acids: CASSLVSQGVGYTF. In DNA form, the CDR3 reads TGCGCCAGCAGCTTGGTGAGCCAGGGGGTTGGCTACACCTTC.